This entry lists 11 T cell receptor beta chains sequenced from one sample in a study of a mutant IDH1 vaccine in newly diagnosed glioma. Antigens for these TCRs are unknown. Noted time point: week 35, safety follow-up. Vaccination comprised doses that each held 300 ug of mutant IDH1 20-mer peptide, plus topical imiquimod. Only in-frame clones appear in the TCRdb table, and some are missing; sequencing was by immunoSEQ multiplex PCR. The table lists about 32,000 clones, roughly 77% of them singletons. Here the sequenced sample was PBMCs, taken from a glioma patient whose treatment included an IDH1 peptide vaccine. These receptors came from a man in his forties with glioma. Some clones in this sample may be carry-over from other donors' samples.

This clone is a singleton in its sample. The J gene is TRBJ1-2, the V gene TRBV2, with D maybe TRBD1 (5 bases). Germline lookup yields CDR1 SNHLY and CDR2 FYNNEI. The CDR3 loop spans 13 amino acids. V dropped 6 bases and J dropped 2 bases, with 10 bases sitting between them. In DNA form, the CDR3 reads TGTGCCAGCAGGGGGACGTGGAACTATGGCTACACCTTC. It is translated as CASRGTWNYGYTF.

In DNA, the CDR3 is TGTGCCATCAGTGTTTCTAGCGCCAGCACAGATACGCAGTATTTT. It translates to CAISVSSASTDTQYF. V usage is TRBV10-3 and J usage is TRBJ2-3, with D possibly being TRBD2 (6 bases). The germline V gene has CDR1 ENHRY and CDR2 SYGVKD. This CDR3 contains 15 residues. V lost 4 bases, J lost 0 bases, and 11 bases lay in between.

This clone has just a few counts. This chain joins TRBV9 and TRBJ2-7; 7 bases are a match to TRBD2. V shed 0 bases and J 3 bases; nucleotides not matched to a gene: 9. Germline CDR1 and CDR2: SGDLS and YYNGEE. The CDR3 contains 16 residues. The chain's CDR3 is CASSVDGEGRVYEQYF. The CDR3 DNA reads as TGTGCCAGCAGCGTAGATGGGGAGGGACGGGTCTACGAGCAGTACTTC.

CDR3 loop: CASSQDSGGTEAFF. The DNA of the CDR3 is TGTGCCAGCAGCCAAGACTCCGGCGGGACTGAAGCTTTCTTT. The chain recombines TRBV4-2 with TRBJ1-1; D is undetermined. The length of the CDR3 is 14 residues. With 0 bases removed from V and 5 bases from J, the gap between germline ends came to 10 bases. Germline V gene data show CDR1 as LGHNA and CDR2 as YNFKEQ.

This chain connects TRBV7-9 to TRBJ2-3; no reliable D call. Germline CDR1 and CDR2: SEHNR and FQNEAQ (reference sequence). The CDR3 contains 12 residues. Trimming took 5 bases from V and 2 from J, leaving 5 bases between them. CDR3 in DNA: TGTGCCAGCAGCCCGACCACAGATACGCAGTATTTT. Translating gives CASSPTTDTQYF.

J is TRBJ2-1 and V is TRBV29-1; 7 nucleotides line up with TRBD2. V was pared by 6 bases and J by 4 bases, with 6 bases of the junction left unmatched. CDR1 SQVTM and CDR2 ANQGSEA come from the germline V gene. The CDR3 contains 13 residues. The CDR3 is CSVGGRGYNEQFF. The CDR3 DNA reads TGCAGCGTAGGAGGGAGGGGATACAATGAGCAGTTCTTC.

The chain couples TRBV4-1 to TRBJ2-2; a weak D match, TRBD2 (5 bases). From germline, CDR1 is MGHRA and CDR2 YSYEKL. With 3 bases removed from V and 4 bases from J, the gap between germline ends came to 15 bases. This CDR3 contains 16 residues. The CDR3 DNA sequence: TGCGCCAGCAGCCATTCCGGCGGGTCTTTCACCGGGGAGCTGTTTTTT. The encoded protein is CASSHSGGSFTGELFF.

This chain connects TRBV6-5 to TRBJ1-2, with D unclear. CDR1 and CDR2 (germline): MNHEY, SVGAGI. V was trimmed by 6 bases and J by 2 bases, leaving 10 bases between them. The CDR3 extends over 13 amino acids. The CDR3 DNA is TGTGCCAGCAGCACAGCCAACAACTATGGCTACACCTTC. It is translated as CASSTANNYGYTF.

The chain joins TRBV19 to TRBJ1-5; D possibly corresponds to TRBD1 (6 bases). Germline CDR1 is LNHDA and CDR2 is SQIVND (reference sequence). CDR3 length: 14 residues. V shed 4 bases and J shed 9 bases, with 16 bases lying between them. For the CDR3, the DNA is TGTGCCAGTAGTACACCGGACAGCCCTTGGCCCCAGCATTTT. As protein: CASSTPDSPWPQHF.

This clone was detected a few times. The rearrangement joins TRBV6-1 to TRBJ1-2, with TRBD1 as a possible D gene (6 bases). The germline gives CDR1 MNHNS, CDR2 SASEGT. V gave up 6 bases and J gave up 4 bases, with 18 bases separating them. This CDR3 contains 15 residues. The CDR3 DNA reads TGTGCCAGCAGCTTCGGTACAGGGAACCCCTATGGCTACACCTTC. Protein sequence: CASSFGTGNPYGYTF.

This sequence joins TRBV11-2 and TRBJ2-7, with a tentative D call TRBD2 (5 bases). CDR1 and CDR2 (germline): SGHAT, FQNNGV. Trimming shortened V by 6 bases and J by 3 bases, and 12 bases separated the two germline ends. The CDR3 contains 13 residues. The CDR3 region is CASRPESGYEQYF. The CDR3 DNA is TGTGCCAGCAGGCCGGAGAGCGGCTACGAGCAGTACTTC. The full variable domain, completed using reference TRBV11-2 and TRBJ2-7, is EAGVAQSPRYKIIEKRQSVAFWCNPISGHATLYWYQQILGQGPKLLIQFQNNGVVDDSQLPKDRFSAERLKGVDSTLKIQPAKLEDSAVYLCASRPESGYEQYFGPGTRLTVT.